This is a list of T cell receptor beta chains from one sample in a study of OX40 agonist ivuxolimab in advanced cancers. Measured with immunoSEQ multiplex PCR; TCRdb has only the in-frame clones, and not every one. The table records tens of thousands of clones, around 94% of them present only once. Sample: CD4+ or CD8+ T cells sorted from blood, taken in a trial of the OX40 agonist ivuxolimab. The receptors originated from an adult with an advanced solid tumor such as melanoma, head and neck, liver or kidney cancer. Each CDR3 is given with its conserved first and last residue. A D gene is named only where the DNA matches it firmly. Size is stated for part of the rows, as once, few or many counts, or as a class when the clone is expanded.

cdr3_nt: TGTGCCAGTAGCTGGGGACAGGGCACTGATGAAGCTTTCTTT
cdr3_aa: CASSWGQGTDEAFF
j_call: TRBJ1-1
clone_size: -
v_call: TRBV19
d_call: TRBD1

cdr3_nt: TGTGCCAGCAGCCCTAGGGTCTTGTCTTACGAGCAGTACTTC
cdr3_aa: CASSPRVLSYEQYF
j_call: TRBJ2-7
clone_size: -
v_call: TRBV9
d_call: -

cdr3_nt: TGCGCCAGCAGACGGGACGGAGACCCCGAGCAGTACTTC
cdr3_aa: CASRRDGDPEQYF
j_call: TRBJ2-7
clone_size: -
v_call: TRBV10-1
d_call: -

cdr3_nt: TGTGCCAGCAGCCGCCCCAGGGAACCTAACTATGGCTACACCTTC
cdr3_aa: CASSRPREPNYGYTF
j_call: TRBJ1-2
clone_size: -
v_call: TRBV27
d_call: -

cdr3_nt: TGTGCCACCCGCAATTACAATGAGCAGTTCTTC
cdr3_aa: CATRNYNEQFF
j_call: TRBJ2-1
clone_size: -
v_call: TRBV27
d_call: -

cdr3_nt: TGTGCCAGCAGCCACCCGAAGGTCAGACTAGCGGGAGGGCCGAATGAGCAGTTCTTC
cdr3_aa: CASSHPKVRLAGGPNEQFF
j_call: TRBJ2-1
clone_size: -
v_call: TRBV9
d_call: TRBD2

cdr3_nt: TGCGCCAGCAGCTTGGTTCCGGGACGATTACCCTACGAGCAGTACTTC
cdr3_aa: CASSLVPGRLPYEQYF
j_call: TRBJ2-7
clone_size: once
v_call: TRBV5-1
d_call: -

cdr3_nt: TGCGCCAGCAGCCAGGAGGCTAGCCGGCTAGACAATGAGCAGTTCTTC
cdr3_aa: CASSQEASRLDNEQFF
j_call: TRBJ2-1
clone_size: -
v_call: TRBV4-3
d_call: -

cdr3_nt: TGCGCCAGCAGCCAAGATTGGAACGTAGCTAACTATGGCTACACCTTC
cdr3_aa: CASSQDWNVANYGYTF
j_call: TRBJ1-2
clone_size: few
v_call: TRBV4-3
d_call: -

cdr3_nt: TGTGCCAGCAGCCCCGCTAGCCTAGCGGGAGAAGACGGGGAGCTGTTTTTT
cdr3_aa: CASSPASLAGEDGELFF
j_call: TRBJ2-2
clone_size: -
v_call: TRBV7-9
d_call: TRBD2

cdr3_nt: TGTGCCAGCAGCTTTGGGCGGACAGTCGACTACGAGCAGTACTTC
cdr3_aa: CASSFGRTVDYEQYF
j_call: TRBJ2-7
clone_size: once
v_call: TRBV9
d_call: -

cdr3_nt: TGCGCCAGCAGCTGGCTGAGGCAGGGGGCAACCGGCTACACCTTC
cdr3_aa: CASSWLRQGATGYTF
j_call: TRBJ1-2
clone_size: -
v_call: TRBV5-1
d_call: TRBD1

cdr3_nt: TGTGCCAGCTCCCCAGGTGACGAGCAGTACTTC
cdr3_aa: CASSPGDEQYF
j_call: TRBJ2-7
clone_size: -
v_call: TRBV18
d_call: -

cdr3_nt: TGTGCCAGCAGGTCTGGGGGGGGCTTCTACGAGCAGTACTTC
cdr3_aa: CASRSGGGFYEQYF
j_call: TRBJ2-7
clone_size: -
v_call: TRBV2
d_call: -

cdr3_nt: TGTGCCATCAGGGACGGGTACACTGAAGCTTTCTTT
cdr3_aa: CAIRDGYTEAFF
j_call: TRBJ1-1
clone_size: -
v_call: TRBV10-3
d_call: -

cdr3_nt: TGCGCCAGCAGCCGACGTCGACAGGGGGGAGAAAAACTGTTTTTT
cdr3_aa: CASSRRRQGGEKLFF
j_call: TRBJ1-4
clone_size: -
v_call: TRBV4-3
d_call: TRBD1

cdr3_nt: TGTGCCAGCAGCTTAACGACTAGCGGGGGGGCCTTCAATGAGCAGTTCTTC
cdr3_aa: CASSLTTSGGAFNEQFF
j_call: TRBJ2-1
clone_size: -
v_call: TRBV11-2
d_call: TRBD2

cdr3_nt: TGTGCCAGCAGCTCGCCTCTCCCGCGGGGAGCCCTTGACTATGGCTACACCTTC
cdr3_aa: CASSSPLPRGALDYGYTF
j_call: TRBJ1-2
clone_size: -
v_call: TRBV5-6
d_call: -

cdr3_nt: TGTGCCAGCAGTGTGTACAATGAGCAGTTCTTC
cdr3_aa: CASSVYNEQFF
j_call: TRBJ2-1
clone_size: -
v_call: TRBV2
d_call: -

cdr3_nt: TGTGCCAGCAGTTTAACAAGGTCGGGGGGGCAATCTCGGATAGACACAGATACGCAGTATTTT
cdr3_aa: CASSLTRSGGQSRIDTDTQYF
j_call: TRBJ2-3
clone_size: -
v_call: TRBV27
d_call: TRBD2

cdr3_nt: TGTGCCAGTAGTATGACTGTGAACACTGAAGCTTTCTTT
cdr3_aa: CASSMTVNTEAFF
j_call: TRBJ1-1
clone_size: -
v_call: TRBV19
d_call: -

cdr3_nt: TGTGCCAGCAGCTCGACAGGGGGTCTGCTCGCCATATATTTT
cdr3_aa: CASSSTGGLLAIYF
j_call: TRBJ1-3
clone_size: -
v_call: TRBV11-2
d_call: TRBD1

cdr3_nt: TGTGCCAGCAGTCTCCGGGAGAGCTCCTACAATGAGCAGTTCTTC
cdr3_aa: CASSLRESSYNEQFF
j_call: TRBJ2-1
clone_size: -
v_call: TRBV27
d_call: -

cdr3_nt: TGCGCCAGCAGTTACAGGGCTAACTACGAGCAGTACTTC
cdr3_aa: CASSYRANYEQYF
j_call: TRBJ2-7
clone_size: -
v_call: TRBV4-3
d_call: -

cdr3_nt: TGCGCCAGCAGCCAAGGGGCGAATGAAGCTTTCTTT
cdr3_aa: CASSQGANEAFF
j_call: TRBJ1-1
clone_size: -
v_call: TRBV4-1
d_call: -

cdr3_nt: TGTGCCAGCTCCCATGCTAGCAGAGGGTACGAGCAGTACTTC
cdr3_aa: CASSHASRGYEQYF
j_call: TRBJ2-7
clone_size: -
v_call: TRBV7-6
d_call: -

cdr3_nt: TGTGCCAGCAGCTTAGGGACTAGCGGGACAGGAGAGACCCAGTACTTC
cdr3_aa: CASSLGTSGTGETQYF
j_call: TRBJ2-5
clone_size: -
v_call: TRBV7-8
d_call: TRBD2

cdr3_nt: TGTGCTAGTGGTTTGTGGGGGCCTCCCGACTACGAGCAGTACTTC
cdr3_aa: CASGLWGPPDYEQYF
j_call: TRBJ2-7
clone_size: -
v_call: TRBV12-5
d_call: -

cdr3_nt: TGCGCCAGCAGCCAAGATGACGAGGGTCCGGACGAGCAGTACTTC
cdr3_aa: CASSQDDEGPDEQYF
j_call: TRBJ2-7
clone_size: -
v_call: TRBV4-1
d_call: -

cdr3_nt: TGCGCCAGCAGCCAAGGACGGGATCAGCCCCAGCATTTT
cdr3_aa: CASSQGRDQPQHF
j_call: TRBJ1-5
clone_size: -
v_call: TRBV4-1
d_call: -

cdr3_nt: TGTGCCAGCAGCGTAGCTCTGGGCGGCAGCACAGATACGCAGTATTTT
cdr3_aa: CASSVALGGSTDTQYF
j_call: TRBJ2-3
clone_size: -
v_call: TRBV9
d_call: -

cdr3_nt: TGTGCCAGCAGCTTAGGCAATGAATACGAGCAGTACTTC
cdr3_aa: CASSLGNEYEQYF
j_call: TRBJ2-7
clone_size: -
v_call: TRBV11-2
d_call: -

cdr3_nt: TGTGCCAGCTCACCGGGCGGGGATACGCAGTATTTT
cdr3_aa: CASSPGGDTQYF
j_call: TRBJ2-3
clone_size: -
v_call: TRBV18
d_call: -

cdr3_nt: TGTGCCAGCAGCTTCGGGGGGGGCGGCTACACCTTC
cdr3_aa: CASSFGGGGYTF
j_call: TRBJ1-2
clone_size: -
v_call: TRBV5-6
d_call: -

cdr3_nt: TGTGCCAGCAGTTTCAATTCAGATACGCAGTATTTT
cdr3_aa: CASSFNSDTQYF
j_call: TRBJ2-3
clone_size: -
v_call: TRBV27
d_call: -

cdr3_nt: TGTGCCTGGAGTCACAGGGGGATTTACAATGAGCAGTTCTTC
cdr3_aa: CAWSHRGIYNEQFF
j_call: TRBJ2-1
clone_size: -
v_call: TRBV30
d_call: TRBD1

cdr3_nt: TGTGCCAGCAGCCACGGGGCGGGACCCCTCTACGAGCAGTACTTC
cdr3_aa: CASSHGAGPLYEQYF
j_call: TRBJ2-7
clone_size: -
v_call: TRBV6-5
d_call: -

cdr3_nt: TGTGCCAGCAGTCCTCCCCTTCCGGAGGAGACCCAGTACTTC
cdr3_aa: CASSPPLPEETQYF
j_call: TRBJ2-5
clone_size: -
v_call: TRBV6-5
d_call: -

cdr3_nt: TGCAGCAGCCTATACAATGAGCAGTTCTTC
cdr3_aa: CSSLYNEQFF
j_call: TRBJ2-1
clone_size: -
v_call: TRBV29-1
d_call: -

cdr3_nt: TGTGCCACCAGCAGTTCCGGGCTGGGGGCTTTCTTT
cdr3_aa: CATSSSGLGAFF
j_call: TRBJ1-1
clone_size: -
v_call: TRBV15
d_call: -

cdr3_nt: TGTGCCAGCAGTTACGACGAAGGAACTAATGAAAAACTGTTTTTT
cdr3_aa: CASSYDEGTNEKLFF
j_call: TRBJ1-4
clone_size: -
v_call: TRBV6-6
d_call: -

cdr3_nt: TGTGCCAGCAGCTTGTTTGAGGGCGTCCTAAATGAGCAGTTCTTC
cdr3_aa: CASSLFEGVLNEQFF
j_call: TRBJ2-1
clone_size: -
v_call: TRBV5-4
d_call: -

cdr3_nt: TGTGCCAGCAGCCAAGGCGGGCGAAGGGGCTATGGCTACACCTTC
cdr3_aa: CASSQGGRRGYGYTF
j_call: TRBJ1-2
clone_size: -
v_call: TRBV14
d_call: -

cdr3_nt: TGTGCCAGCCGCCTAGCTGGGGGTTACACCGGGGAGCTGTTTTTT
cdr3_aa: CASRLAGGYTGELFF
j_call: TRBJ2-2
clone_size: -
v_call: TRBV27
d_call: -

cdr3_nt: TGTGCCAGCAGCCCTGGGACTAGCGGGGGGTGGGATGAGCAGTTCTTC
cdr3_aa: CASSPGTSGGWDEQFF
j_call: TRBJ2-1
clone_size: -
v_call: TRBV9
d_call: TRBD2

cdr3_nt: TGTGCCAGCAGTAAAGGGGGGGGTACCGGGGAGCTGTTTTTT
cdr3_aa: CASSKGGGTGELFF
j_call: TRBJ2-2
clone_size: -
v_call: TRBV27
d_call: -

cdr3_nt: TGTGCCAGCAGCTTAGCCGGGACTGCCTACAATGAGCAGTTCTTC
cdr3_aa: CASSLAGTAYNEQFF
j_call: TRBJ2-1
clone_size: -
v_call: TRBV7-8
d_call: -

cdr3_nt: TGTGCCAGCAGCTTAGCCGACGCCGCCTACGAGCAGTACTTC
cdr3_aa: CASSLADAAYEQYF
j_call: TRBJ2-7
clone_size: -
v_call: TRBV7-8
d_call: -

cdr3_nt: TGTGCCAGTAGTATAGGGGACGGAGACACCGGGGAGCTGTTTTTT
cdr3_aa: CASSIGDGDTGELFF
j_call: TRBJ2-2
clone_size: -
v_call: TRBV19
d_call: -

cdr3_nt: TGTGCCAGTAGTATAGCCTTGGATTCTCCTAACTATGGCTACACCTTC
cdr3_aa: CASSIALDSPNYGYTF
j_call: TRBJ1-2
clone_size: -
v_call: TRBV19
d_call: -

cdr3_nt: TGTGCCACCAGCAGGTACAATGAGCAGTTCTTC
cdr3_aa: CATSRYNEQFF
j_call: TRBJ2-1
clone_size: -
v_call: TRBV15
d_call: -

cdr3_nt: TGTGCCAGCAGCTTTAAACGGGAGGTCTACTCTGGAAACACCATATATTTT
cdr3_aa: CASSFKREVYSGNTIYF
j_call: TRBJ1-3
clone_size: -
v_call: TRBV7-9
d_call: -

cdr3_nt: TGTGCCAGCAGCTTGGGACAGCCCGGGAACAATGAGCAGTTCTTC
cdr3_aa: CASSLGQPGNNEQFF
j_call: TRBJ2-1
clone_size: -
v_call: TRBV5-8
d_call: -

cdr3_nt: TGTGCCAGTAGTATTTTGCAGGGCGCTGAAGCTTTCTTT
cdr3_aa: CASSILQGAEAFF
j_call: TRBJ1-1
clone_size: -
v_call: TRBV19
d_call: -